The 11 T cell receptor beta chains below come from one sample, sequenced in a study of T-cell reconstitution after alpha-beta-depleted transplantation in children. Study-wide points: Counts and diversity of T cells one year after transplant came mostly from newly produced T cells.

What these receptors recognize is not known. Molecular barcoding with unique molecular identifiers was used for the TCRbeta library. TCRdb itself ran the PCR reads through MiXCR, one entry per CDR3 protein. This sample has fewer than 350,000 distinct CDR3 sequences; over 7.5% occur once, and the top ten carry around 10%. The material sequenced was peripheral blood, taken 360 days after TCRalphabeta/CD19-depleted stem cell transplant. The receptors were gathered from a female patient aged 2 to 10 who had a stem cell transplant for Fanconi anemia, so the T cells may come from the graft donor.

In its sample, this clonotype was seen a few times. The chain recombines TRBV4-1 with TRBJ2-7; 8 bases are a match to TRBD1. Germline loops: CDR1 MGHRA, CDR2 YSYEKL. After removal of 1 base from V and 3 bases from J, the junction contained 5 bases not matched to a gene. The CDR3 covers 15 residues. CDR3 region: CASSQGGTGVYEQYF. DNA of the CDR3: TGCGCCAGCAGCCAAGGAGGGACAGGAGTCTACGAGCAGTACTTC.

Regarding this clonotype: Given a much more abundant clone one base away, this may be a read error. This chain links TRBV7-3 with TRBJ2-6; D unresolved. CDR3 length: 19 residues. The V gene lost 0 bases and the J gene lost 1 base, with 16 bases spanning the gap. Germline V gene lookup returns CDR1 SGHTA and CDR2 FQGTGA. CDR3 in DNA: TGTGCCAGCAGCTTAACGCCGAATACCTTGTGGTCTGGGGCCAACGTCCTGACTTTC. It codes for CASSLTPNTLWSGANVLTF.

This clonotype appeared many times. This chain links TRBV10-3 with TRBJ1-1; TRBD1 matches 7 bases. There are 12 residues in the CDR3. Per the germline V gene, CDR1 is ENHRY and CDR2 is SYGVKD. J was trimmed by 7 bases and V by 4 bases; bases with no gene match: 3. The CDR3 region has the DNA TGTGCCATCAGTGGGGGGACAGATGAAGCTTTCTTT. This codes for CAISGGTDEAFF.

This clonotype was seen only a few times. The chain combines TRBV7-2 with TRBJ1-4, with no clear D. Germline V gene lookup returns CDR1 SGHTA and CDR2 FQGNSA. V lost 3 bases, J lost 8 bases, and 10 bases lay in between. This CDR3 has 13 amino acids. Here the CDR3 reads CASSFYGREKLFF. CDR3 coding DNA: TGTGCCAGCAGCTTCTATGGACGCGAAAAACTGTTTTTT.

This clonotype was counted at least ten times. CDR3 residues: CASSLRDSSYNSPLHF. In nucleotides, the CDR3 is TGTGCCAGCAGCCTCCGGGACAGCTCCTATAATTCACCCCTCCACTTT. J is TRBJ1-6 and V is TRBV7-8, with TRBD1 matching 7 bases. The V and J ends lost 5 bases and 0 bases, in that order; junction bases with no gene match: 4. From germline, CDR1 is SGHVS and CDR2 FQNEAQ. The CDR3 has 16 amino acids.

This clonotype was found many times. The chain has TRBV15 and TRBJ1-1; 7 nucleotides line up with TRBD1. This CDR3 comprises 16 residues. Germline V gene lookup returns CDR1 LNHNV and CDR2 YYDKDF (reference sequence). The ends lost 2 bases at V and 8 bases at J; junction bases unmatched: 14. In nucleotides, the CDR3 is TGTGCCACCAGCAGATCCCAGACAGGGCGGGGTCGGGAAGCTTTCTTT. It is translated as CATSRSQTGRGREAFF.

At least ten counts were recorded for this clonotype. DNA for the CDR3: TGCAGTGCTAGACTAGCGGGAGGTCTTTACGAGCAGTACTTC. Its translation: CSARLAGGLYEQYF. The chain joins TRBV20-1 to TRBJ2-7; 11 nucleotides agree with TRBD2. V lost 2 bases, J lost 4 bases, and 4 bases stayed unmatched. CDR1 and CDR2 (germline): DFQATT, SNEGSKA (reference sequence). The CDR3 is 14 residues long.

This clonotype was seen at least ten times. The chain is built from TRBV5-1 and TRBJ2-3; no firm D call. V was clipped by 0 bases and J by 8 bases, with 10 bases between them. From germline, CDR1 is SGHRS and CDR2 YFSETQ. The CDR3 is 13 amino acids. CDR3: CASSLEPVGTQYF. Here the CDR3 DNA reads TGCGCCAGCAGCTTGGAACCGGTTGGTACGCAGTATTTT.

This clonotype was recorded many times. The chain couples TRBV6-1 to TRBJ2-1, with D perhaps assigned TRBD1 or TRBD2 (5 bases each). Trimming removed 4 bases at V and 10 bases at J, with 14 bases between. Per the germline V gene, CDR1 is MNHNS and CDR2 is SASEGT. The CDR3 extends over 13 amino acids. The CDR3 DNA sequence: TGTGCCAGCAGTGCCGGGGCTCCGAGGGAGCAGTTCTTC. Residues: CASSAGAPREQFF.

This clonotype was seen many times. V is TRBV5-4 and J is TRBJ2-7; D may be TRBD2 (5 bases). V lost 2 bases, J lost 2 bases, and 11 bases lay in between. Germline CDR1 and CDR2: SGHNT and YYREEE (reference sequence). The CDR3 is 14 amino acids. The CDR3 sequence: CASSFRGEAYEQYF. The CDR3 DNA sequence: TGTGCCAGCAGCTTCCGGGGAGAAGCCTACGAGCAGTACTTC.

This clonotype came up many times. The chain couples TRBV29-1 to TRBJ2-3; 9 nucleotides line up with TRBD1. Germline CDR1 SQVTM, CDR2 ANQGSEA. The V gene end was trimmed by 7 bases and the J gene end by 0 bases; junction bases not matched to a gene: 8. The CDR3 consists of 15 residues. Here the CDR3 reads CSDTGTGFSTDTQYF. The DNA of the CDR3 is TGCAGCGACACCGGGACAGGGTTCAGCACAGATACGCAGTATTTT.